One T cell receptor beta chain is described in this entry. Its antigen is currently unknown. This sample is part of a study of monozygotic twins with inflammatory bowel disease. UMIs that included a 6-nucleotide sample barcode were added by template switching, which took place during cDNA synthesis. TCRalpha and TCRbeta cDNA went through nested PCRs of approximately 17 and 9 cycles, two in total. After re-calling the 5' RACE reads, TCRdb lists one entry per CDR3 protein, DNA absent. The repertoire table contains about 160,000 distinct CDR3 sequences. The V gene's germline CDR1 is MRHNA and CDR2 SNTAGT. The CDR3 is made up of 14 amino acids. General study findings and limits: IBD-affected twins scored below their healthy co-twins in TCRbeta diversity (inverse Simpson). It was observed that concordant and discordant twins did not differ in repertoire similarity, possibly given limited power.

The sample comprised blood. The receptor comes from a human donor with ulcerative colitis or Crohn's disease, or a healthy co-twin of an affected twin (not recorded which). The chain combines TRBV6-4 with TRBJ1-1; TCRdb gives TRBD1 as the D gene, but with no DNA this cannot be confirmed. The CDR3 sequence is CASSPFWGNTEAFF.